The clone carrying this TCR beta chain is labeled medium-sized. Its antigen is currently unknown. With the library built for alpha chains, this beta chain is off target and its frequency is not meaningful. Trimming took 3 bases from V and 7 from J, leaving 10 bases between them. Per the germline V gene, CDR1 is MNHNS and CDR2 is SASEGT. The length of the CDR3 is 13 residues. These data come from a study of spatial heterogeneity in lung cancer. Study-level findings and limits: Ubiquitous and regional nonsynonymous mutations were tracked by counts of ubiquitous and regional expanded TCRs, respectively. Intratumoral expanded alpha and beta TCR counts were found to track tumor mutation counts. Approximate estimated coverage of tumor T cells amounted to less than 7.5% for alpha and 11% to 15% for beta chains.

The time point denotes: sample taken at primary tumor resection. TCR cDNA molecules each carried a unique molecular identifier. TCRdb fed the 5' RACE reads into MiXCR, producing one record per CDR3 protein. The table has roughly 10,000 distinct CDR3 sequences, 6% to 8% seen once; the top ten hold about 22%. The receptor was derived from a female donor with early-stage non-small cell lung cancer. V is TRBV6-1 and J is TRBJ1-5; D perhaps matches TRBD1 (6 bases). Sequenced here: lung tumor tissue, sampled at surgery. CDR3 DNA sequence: TGTGCCAGCAGTGATGAGGGGGGACAGCCCCAGCATTTT. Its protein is CASSDEGGQPQHF.